The rows below give T cell receptor beta chains drawn from one sample of a study of identical twins. Each CDR3 protein gets one entry after TCRdb re-called the 5' RACE reads with MiXCR. The table records a few hundred thousand distinct CDR3 sequences, about an eighth of them present only once. The sample was also linked to a second study, of yellow fever vaccine responses in identical twins.

Material for sequencing was memory (CD45RO+) T cells sorted from blood. The receptors stem from a young woman in good health. CDR3s leave out the opening cysteine and the closing phenylalanine or tryptophan.

CDR3 length	V gene	CDR3 protein
14	TRBV20-1	SARDLLAASYNEQF
12	TRBV6-1	ASRPGQINYGYT
13	TRBV7-2	ASSLQRGDTDTQY
9	TRBV5-1	ASKANTEAF
19	TRBV11-2	ASRSLRASGGSRSSYNEQF
14	TRBV7-2	ASSRGAGGQSGELF
13	TRBV27	ASSLTGGQFETQY
13	TRBV7-2	ASSTGLAGQGTQY
11	TRBV7-9	ASTRDSYNEQF
13	TRBV12-3/TRBV12-4	ASSSKTGRNQPQH
15	TRBV12-3/TRBV12-4	ASSFGIGGTRTGELF
13	TRBV19	ASTIRDRGYNEQF
15	TRBV29-1	SVNLGMVGGAYNEQF
10	TRBV6-2/TRBV6-3	ASSYSEGVQY
14	TRBV12-3/TRBV12-4	ASRGLASGSGNEQF
12	TRBV28	ASSDPGQGNTIY
12	TRBV25-1	ASSAGGFPYEQY
16	TRBV4-1	ASSQAGTSGRATGELF
11	TRBV18	ASSPQDSETQY
12	TRBV18	ARPRGANTGELF
11	TRBV20-1	SARDAGAPEQF
10	TRBV20-1	SASSVYNEQF
13	TRBV3-1	ASSQDTGGRETQY
12	TRBV10-1	ASSESKGFSEQF
13	TRBV7-9	ASKNAQTPGYEQY
14	TRBV10-3	AISEGTSGRTGELF
12	TRBV20-1	SAIGSGTYNEQF
14	TRBV7-2	ASSPFGGRTYNEQF
10	TRBV20-1	SASQGSTEAF
11	TRBV11-2	ASRLGAEDTQY
14	TRBV11-2	ASSGGGRSSTDTQY
11	TRBV5-6	ASSPGSFQGQF